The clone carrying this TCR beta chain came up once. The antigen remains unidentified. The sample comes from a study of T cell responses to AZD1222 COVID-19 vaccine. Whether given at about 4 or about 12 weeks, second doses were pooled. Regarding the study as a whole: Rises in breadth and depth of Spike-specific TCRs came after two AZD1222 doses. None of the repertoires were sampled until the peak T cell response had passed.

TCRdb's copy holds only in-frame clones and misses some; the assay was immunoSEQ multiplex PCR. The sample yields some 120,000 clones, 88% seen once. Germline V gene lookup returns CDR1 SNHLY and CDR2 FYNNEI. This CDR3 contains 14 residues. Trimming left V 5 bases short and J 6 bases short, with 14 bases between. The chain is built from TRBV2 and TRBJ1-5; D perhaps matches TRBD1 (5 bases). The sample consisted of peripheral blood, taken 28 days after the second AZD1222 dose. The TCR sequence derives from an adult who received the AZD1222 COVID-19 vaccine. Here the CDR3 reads CASSRQGLGQPQHF. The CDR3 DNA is TGTGCCAGCAGTCGTCAGGGCCTGGGTCAGCCCCAGCATTTT.